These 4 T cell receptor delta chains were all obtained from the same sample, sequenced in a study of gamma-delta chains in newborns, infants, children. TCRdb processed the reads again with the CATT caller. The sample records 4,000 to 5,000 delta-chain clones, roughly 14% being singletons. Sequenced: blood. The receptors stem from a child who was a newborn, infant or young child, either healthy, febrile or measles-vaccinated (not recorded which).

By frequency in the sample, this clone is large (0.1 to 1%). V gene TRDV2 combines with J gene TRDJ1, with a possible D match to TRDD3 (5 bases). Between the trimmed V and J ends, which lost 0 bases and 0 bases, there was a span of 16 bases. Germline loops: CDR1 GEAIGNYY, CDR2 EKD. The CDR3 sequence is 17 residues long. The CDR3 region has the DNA TGTGCCTGTGACACCGTAAGCCGGGGGCCCGACACCGATAAACTCATCTTT. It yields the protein CACDTVSRGPDTDKLIF.

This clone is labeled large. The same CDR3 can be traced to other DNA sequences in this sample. The CDR3 protein is CACDTLLGDTAQLFF. The CDR3 DNA sequence: TGTGCCTGTGACACTCTACTGGGGGATACAGCACAACTCTTCTTT. The V and J genes are TRDV2 and TRDJ2, with 10 bases matching TRDD3. This CDR3 has 15 residues. CDR1 is GEAIGNYY and CDR2 is EKD in the germline V gene. The V segment lost 1 base and the J segment 5 bases; nucleotides outside the gene matches: 3.

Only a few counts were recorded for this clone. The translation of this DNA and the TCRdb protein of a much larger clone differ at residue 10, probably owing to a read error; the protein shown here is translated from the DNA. In DNA, the CDR3 is TGTGCCTGTGACACCGTACTGGGCTCCCGGGACACCCGACAGATGTTTTTC. This sequence encodes CACDTVLGSRDTRQMFF. The rearrangement links TRDV2 to TRDJ3, with a weak D call TRDD3 (6 bases). Germline V CDR1 and CDR2: GEAIGNYY, EKD. The CDR3 extends over 17 amino acids.

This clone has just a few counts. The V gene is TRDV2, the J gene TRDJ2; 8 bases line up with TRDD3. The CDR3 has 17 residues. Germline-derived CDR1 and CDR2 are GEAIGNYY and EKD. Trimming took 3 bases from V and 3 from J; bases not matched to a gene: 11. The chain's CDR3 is CACDRLTGGRLTAQLFF. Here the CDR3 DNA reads TGTGCCTGTGACCGCCTTACTGGGGGTCGACTGACAGCACAACTCTTCTTT.